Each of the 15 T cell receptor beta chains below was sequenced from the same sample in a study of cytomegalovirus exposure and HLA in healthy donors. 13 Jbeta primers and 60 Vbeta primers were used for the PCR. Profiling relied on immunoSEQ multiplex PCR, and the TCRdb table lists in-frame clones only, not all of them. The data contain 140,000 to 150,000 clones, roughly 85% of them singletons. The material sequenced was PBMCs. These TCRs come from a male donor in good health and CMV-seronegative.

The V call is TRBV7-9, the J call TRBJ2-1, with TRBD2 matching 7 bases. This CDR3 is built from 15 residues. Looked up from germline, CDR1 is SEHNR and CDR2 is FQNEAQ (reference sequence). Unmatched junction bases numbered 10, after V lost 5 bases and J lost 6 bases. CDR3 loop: CASSQGASGFNEQFF. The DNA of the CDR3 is TGTGCCAGCAGCCAAGGCGCTAGCGGATTCAATGAGCAGTTCTTC.

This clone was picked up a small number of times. The CDR3 DNA reads as TGTGCCAGTAGTTCCTGGACAGGGGATCGGGCTGAAAAACTGTTTTTT. It is translated as CASSSWTGDRAEKLFF. The rearrangement links TRBV19 to TRBJ1-4, with 9 bases identical to TRBD1. With 5 bases clipped from V and 7 bases from J, the junction kept 11 bases outside the gene matches. The CDR3 sequence is 16 residues long. Germline assignment: CDR1 LNHDA and CDR2 SQIVND (reference sequence).

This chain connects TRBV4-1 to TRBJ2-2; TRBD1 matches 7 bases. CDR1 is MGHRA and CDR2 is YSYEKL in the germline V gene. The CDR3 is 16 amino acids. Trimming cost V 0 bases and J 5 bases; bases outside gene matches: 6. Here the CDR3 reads CASSQEKGARTGELFF. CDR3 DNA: TGCGCCAGCAGCCAAGAAAAGGGGGCTCGGACCGGGGAGCTGTTTTTT.

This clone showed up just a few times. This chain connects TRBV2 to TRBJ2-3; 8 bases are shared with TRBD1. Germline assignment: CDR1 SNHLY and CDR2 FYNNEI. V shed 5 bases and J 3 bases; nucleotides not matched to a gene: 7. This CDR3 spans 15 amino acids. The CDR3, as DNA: TGTGCCAGCAGTCCCCAGGGGGCAGGGACAGATACGCAGTATTTT. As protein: CASSPQGAGTDTQYF.

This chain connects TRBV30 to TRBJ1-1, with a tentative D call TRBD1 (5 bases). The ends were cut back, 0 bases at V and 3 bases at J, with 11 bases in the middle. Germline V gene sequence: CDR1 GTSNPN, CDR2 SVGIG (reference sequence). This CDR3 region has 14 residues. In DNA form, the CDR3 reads TGTGCCTGGAGTGTAGCAGGGAGGCACACTGAAGCTTTCTTT. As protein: CAWSVAGRHTEAFF. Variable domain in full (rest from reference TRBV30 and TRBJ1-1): SQTIHQWPATLVQPVGSPLSLECTVEGTSNPNLYWYRQAAGRGLQLLFYSVGIGQISSEVPQNLSASRPQDRQFILSSKKLLLSDSGFYLCAWSVAGRHTEAFFGQGTRLTVV.

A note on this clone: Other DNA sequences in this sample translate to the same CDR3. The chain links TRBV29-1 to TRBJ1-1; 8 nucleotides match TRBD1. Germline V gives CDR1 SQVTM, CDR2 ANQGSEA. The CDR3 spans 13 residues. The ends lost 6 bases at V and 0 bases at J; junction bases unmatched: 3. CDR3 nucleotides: TGCAGCGTCAGACAGGGGATGAACACTGAAGCTTTCTTT. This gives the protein CSVRQGMNTEAFF.

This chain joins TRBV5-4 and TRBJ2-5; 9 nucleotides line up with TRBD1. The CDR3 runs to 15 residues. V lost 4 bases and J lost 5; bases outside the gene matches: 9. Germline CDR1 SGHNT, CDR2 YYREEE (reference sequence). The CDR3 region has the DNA TGTGCCAGCAGCCAGACAGGGGGTTTTGGTGAGACCCAGTACTTC. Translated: CASSQTGGFGETQYF.

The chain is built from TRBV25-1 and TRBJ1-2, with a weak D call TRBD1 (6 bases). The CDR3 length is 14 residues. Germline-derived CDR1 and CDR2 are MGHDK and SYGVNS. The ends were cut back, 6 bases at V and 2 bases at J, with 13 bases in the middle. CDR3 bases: TGTGCCAGCAGGGGGGACATTGGGAACTATGGCTACACCTTC. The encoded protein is CASRGDIGNYGYTF.

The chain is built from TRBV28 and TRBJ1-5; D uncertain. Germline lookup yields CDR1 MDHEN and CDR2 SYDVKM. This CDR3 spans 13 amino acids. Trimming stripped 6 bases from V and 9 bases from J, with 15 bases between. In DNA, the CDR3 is TGTGCCAGCAGCCCCCCCGCGGATATGCCCCAGCATTTT. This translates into CASSPPADMPQHF.

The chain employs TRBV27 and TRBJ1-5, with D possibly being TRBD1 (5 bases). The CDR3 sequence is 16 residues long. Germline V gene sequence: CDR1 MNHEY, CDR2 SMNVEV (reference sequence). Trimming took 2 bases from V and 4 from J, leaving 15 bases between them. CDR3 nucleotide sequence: TGTGCCAGCAGTTTAGTTGGACAAAGAAAGAATCAGCCCCAGCATTTT. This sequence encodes CASSLVGQRKNQPQHF.

The CDR3 nucleotides read TGTGCCAGCAGTGACGGACAGGGGGATGGCTACACCTTC. This translates into CASSDGQGDGYTF. V and J are TRBV6-4 and TRBJ1-2; 10 bases agree with TRBD1. The ends lost 2 bases at V and 6 bases at J; junction bases unmatched: 0. The CDR3 runs to 13 residues. Germline V CDR1 and CDR2: MRHNA, SNTAGT.

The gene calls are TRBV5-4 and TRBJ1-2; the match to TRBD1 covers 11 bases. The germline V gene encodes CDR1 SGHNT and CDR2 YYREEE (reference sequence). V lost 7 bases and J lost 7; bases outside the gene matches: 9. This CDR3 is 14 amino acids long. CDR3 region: CASGNPGTGGGYTF. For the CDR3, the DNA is TGTGCCAGCGGGAATCCCGGGACAGGGGGTGGCTACACCTTC.

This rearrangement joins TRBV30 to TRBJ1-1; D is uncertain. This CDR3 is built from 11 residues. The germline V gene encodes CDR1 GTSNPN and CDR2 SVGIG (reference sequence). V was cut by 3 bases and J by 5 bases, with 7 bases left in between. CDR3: CAWSRGTEAFF. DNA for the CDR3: TGTGCCTGGAGCCGGGGAACTGAAGCTTTCTTT. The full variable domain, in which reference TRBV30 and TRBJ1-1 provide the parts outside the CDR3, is SQTIHQWPATLVQPVGSPLSLECTVEGTSNPNLYWYRQAAGRGLQLLFYSVGIGQISSEVPQNLSASRPQDRQFILSSKKLLLSDSGFYLCAWSRGTEAFFGQGTRLTVV.

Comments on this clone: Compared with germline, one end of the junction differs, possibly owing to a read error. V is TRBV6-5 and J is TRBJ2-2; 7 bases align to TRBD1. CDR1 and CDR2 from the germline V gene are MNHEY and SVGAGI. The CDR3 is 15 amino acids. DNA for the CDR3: TGTGCCGGCAGTTACCGGGACAGAGGCTACGGGGAGCTGTTTTTT. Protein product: CAGSYRDRGYGELFF.

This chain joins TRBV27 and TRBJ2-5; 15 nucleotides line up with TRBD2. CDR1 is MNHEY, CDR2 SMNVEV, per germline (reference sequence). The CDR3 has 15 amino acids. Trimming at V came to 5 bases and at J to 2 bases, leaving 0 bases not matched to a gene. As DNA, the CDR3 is TGTGCCAGCAGTGGACTAGCGGGAGGGCAAGAGACCCAGTACTTC. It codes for CASSGLAGGQETQYF.